These 23 T cell receptor beta chains share one sample of origin, sequenced in a study of PD-L1 blockade in urothelial cancer. Profiled with immunoSEQ multiplex PCR; TCRdb holds only in-frame clones, not every one. Of about 74,000 clones in the sample, 85% to 90% were seen once. Time point noted: pretreatment peripheral blood. Source: PBMCs, taken around atezolizumab (anti-PD-L1) treatment. The receptors were gathered from an older man with urothelial cancer.

The chain is built from TRBV27 and TRBJ2-7, with D perhaps matching TRBD1 (5 bases). The V end was cut by 5 bases, the J end by 3 bases, with 20 bases between. Germline CDR1 is MNHEY and CDR2 is SMNVEV (reference sequence). The CDR3 is 16 residues long. DNA for the CDR3: TGTGCCAGCAGTCTCCAAGGGGCCAGGGCCGACTACGAGCAGTACTTC. Its translation is CASSLQGARADYEQYF.

The rearrangement links TRBV20-1 to TRBJ2-7; tentatively, D is TRBD2 (5 bases). This CDR3 has 11 residues. V gave up 0 bases and J gave up 5 bases, with 5 bases separating them. The germline V gene has CDR1 DFQATT and CDR2 SNEGSKA (reference sequence). CDR3 DNA: TGCAGTGCTAGAGAGAGGGACGAGCAGTACTTC. It encodes CSARERDEQYF.

The rearrangement uses TRBV6-1 and TRBJ1-5; 8 bases map to TRBD1. The germline V gene has CDR1 MNHNS and CDR2 SASEGT. V was pared by 6 bases and J by 3 bases, with 4 bases of the junction left unmatched. This CDR3 spans 14 amino acids. The CDR3 region has the DNA TGTGCCAGCAGGGGACAGGATCCCAATCAGCCCCAGCATTTT. This gives the protein CASRGQDPNQPQHF.

The chain is built from TRBV20-1 and TRBJ1-1; TRBD1 aligns across 7 bases. Germline CDR1 reads DFQATT; CDR2 reads SNEGSKA (reference sequence). The length of the CDR3 is 11 residues. The trim removed 5 bases at V and 8 bases at J, leaving 5 bases unmatched. The CDR3 bases are TGCAGTGCTCCCCAGGACAGGGAAGCTTTCTTT. It specifies CSAPQDREAFF.

The chain combines TRBV30 with TRBJ1-1; 10 bases fit TRBD1. Germline V gene data show CDR1 as GTSNPN and CDR2 as SVGIG (reference sequence). CDR3 length equals 15 residues. V lost 4 bases to trimming and J lost 0 bases; unmatched junction nucleotides: 5. CDR3 loop: CAWKGDRGMNTEAFF. The DNA for the CDR3 is TGTGCCTGGAAGGGGGACAGGGGAATGAACACTGAAGCTTTCTTT.

The gene calls are TRBV28 and TRBJ2-7; a possible D gene is TRBD1 (6 bases). Trimming cost V 5 bases and J 5 bases, with 10 bases left between them. The CDR3 loop spans 12 amino acids. CDR1 MDHEN and CDR2 SYDVKM come from the germline V gene. CDR3 sequence reads: CASSPGVHEQYF. CDR3 in DNA: TGTGCCAGCAGTCCAGGGGTCCACGAGCAGTACTTC.

V and J are TRBV27 and TRBJ1-2; 9 bases agree with TRBD1. The CDR3 has 15 amino acids. Looked up from germline, CDR1 is MNHEY and CDR2 is SMNVEV (reference sequence). Germline trimming cut 6 bases from V and 3 bases from J; bases unmatched to any gene: 8. The CDR3 is CASSSFDRGDYGYTF. The CDR3 coding sequence is TGTGCCAGCAGCTCCTTCGACAGGGGGGACTATGGCTACACCTTC.

CDR3 DNA: TGTGCCAGCAGCTTAGGACTAGCGGGAGTGGGCGAGCAGTACTTC. It specifies CASSLGLAGVGEQYF. This chain connects TRBV7-8 to TRBJ2-7; 12 bases map to TRBD2. There are 15 residues in the CDR3. CDR1 and CDR2 from the germline V gene are SGHVS and FQNEAQ. V dropped 1 base and J dropped 6; count of bases not matched to a gene: 4. The full variable domain, with the rest looked up from reference TRBV7-8 and TRBJ2-7, is GAGVSQSPRYKVAKRGQDVALRCDPISGHVSLFWYQQALGQGPEFLTYFQNEAQLDKSGLPSDRFFAERPEGSVSTLKIQRTQQEDSAVYLCASSLGLAGVGEQYFGPGTRLTVT.

The J gene is TRBJ2-1, the V gene TRBV23-1; D is uncertain. TRBV23-1 belongs to the ORF category, with a function that is uncertain. Trimming cost V 3 bases and J 6 bases, with 9 bases left between them. This CDR3 is 13 amino acids long. The CDR3 DNA follows: TGCGCCAGCAGTCATTTGGCAGGCAATGAGCAGTTCTTC. Protein: CASSHLAGNEQFF.

The chain joins TRBV21-1 to TRBJ2-4; the listed D gene, TRBD1, was not tested against the DNA. TRBV21-1 is assigned pseudogene status. The CDR3 loop spans 14 amino acids. This CDR3 is CASSRPGQKNIQYF. In DNA form, the CDR3 reads TGTGCCAGCAGTCGACCGGGACAGAAAAACATTCAGTACTTC.

This chain links TRBV11-1 with TRBJ2-3; D unclear. The CDR3 totals 13 residues. Trimming stripped 7 bases from V and 3 bases from J, with 11 bases between. The V gene's germline CDR1 is SGHAT and CDR2 FQDESV (reference sequence). As DNA, the CDR3 is TGTGCCAGCACCTCCAGGTTGACAGATACGCAGTATTTT. Its translation is CASTSRLTDTQYF.

J is TRBJ1-1 and V is TRBV19; possible D gene TRBD1, 5 bases. This CDR3 contains 11 residues. V was pared by 6 bases and J by 7 bases, with 9 bases between. The germline V gene encodes CDR1 LNHDA and CDR2 SQIVND (reference sequence). The CDR3 DNA follows: TGTGCCAGTAGGCTGACAGATGAAGCTTTCTTT. Amino acid sequence: CASRLTDEAFF.

The chain has TRBV19 and TRBJ1-2, with TRBD1 matching over 9 bases. Germline trimming cut 2 bases from V and 8 bases from J; bases unmatched to any gene: 6. The CDR3 runs to 14 residues. CDR1 LNHDA and CDR2 SQIVND come from the germline V gene (reference sequence). CDR3 DNA: TGTGCCAGTAGTATAAACGGACAGGGGAGAGGCTACACCTTC. Translating gives CASSINGQGRGYTF.

This chain connects TRBV6-1 to TRBJ2-7; TRBD2 agrees at 7 bases. The germline V gene encodes CDR1 MNHNS and CDR2 SASEGT. The CDR3 is made up of 14 amino acids. V was clipped by 5 bases and J by 0 bases; unmatched bases: 4. The DNA of the CDR3 is TGTGCCAGCAGTCCTCTAGCGGTCTCCTACGAGCAGTACTTC. It yields the protein CASSPLAVSYEQYF.

J is TRBJ2-3 and V is TRBV5-1, with 8 nucleotides matching TRBD2. The V segment lost 3 bases and the J segment 0 bases; nucleotides outside the gene matches: 9. The CDR3 contains 17 residues. Germline CDR1 and CDR2: SGHRS and YFSETQ. As DNA, the CDR3 is TGCGCCAGCAGCTACTACACGAGCGGGGGAAGCACAGATACGCAGTATTTT. This gives the protein CASSYYTSGGSTDTQYF. Full variable domain (remainder filled in from reference TRBV5-1 and TRBJ2-3): KAGVTQTPRYLIKTRGQQVTLSCSPISGHRSVSWYQQTPGQGLQFLFEYFSETQRNKGNFPGRFSGRQFSNSRSEMNVSTLELGDSALYLCASSYYTSGGSTDTQYFGPGTRLTVL.

The rearrangement joins TRBV5-6 to TRBJ2-7; 7 nucleotides align to TRBD2. In germline, CDR1 is SGHDT, CDR2 YYEEEE. The junction had 1 base not matched to a gene; V was cut back by 1 base and J by 3 bases. This CDR3 region has 13 residues. The CDR3: CASSLRTSYEQYF. DNA of the CDR3: TGTGCCAGCAGCTTGAGGACTAGCTACGAGCAGTACTTC.

V gene TRBV27 combines with J gene TRBJ2-2; 12 bases are shared with TRBD2. The V and J ends lost 6 bases and 6 bases, in that order; junction bases with no gene match: 8. The CDR3 is 16 residues long. Germline-derived CDR1 and CDR2 are MNHEY and SMNVEV (reference sequence). CDR3 protein: CASSLRLAGGAGELFF. The CDR3 nucleotides are TGTGCCAGCAGCCTCCGGCTAGCGGGAGGGGCCGGGGAGCTGTTTTTT.

This clone was picked up one time. The chain combines TRBV6-6 with TRBJ1-4; perhaps TRBD1 as D (6 bases). V lost 6 bases and J 7 bases, leaving 15 bases between the germline ends. The CDR3 has 14 amino acids. Germline-derived CDR1 and CDR2 are MNHNY and SVGAGI (reference sequence). This CDR3 is CASSLRGEGEKLFF. DNA of the CDR3: TGTGCCAGCAGCCTTAGGGGGGAGGGTGAAAAACTGTTTTTT.

This clone is medium-sized. V and J are TRBV15 and TRBJ1-2; D perhaps matches TRBD1 (5 bases). The CDR3 runs to 14 residues. V was trimmed by 5 bases and J by 7 bases, leaving 17 bases between them. Germline-derived CDR1 and CDR2 are LNHNV and YYDKDF (reference sequence). CDR3 bases: TGTGCCACCAGCCTCGATGTACAGGTCCTTGGCTACACCTTC. Protein sequence: CATSLDVQVLGYTF.

The rearrangement joins TRBV5-4 to TRBJ2-1; 12 bases line up with TRBD1. The CDR3 spans 17 residues. The J segment lost 6 bases and the V segment lost 4 bases, leaving 11 bases of the junction unmatched. Per the germline V gene, CDR1 is SGHNT and CDR2 is YYREEE (reference sequence). Written as DNA, the CDR3 is TGTGCCAGCAGCGGGACAGGGGGCCCAAAGGTTAGCAATGAGCAGTTCTTC. It specifies CASSGTGGPKVSNEQFF.

The chain employs TRBV5-4 and TRBJ2-3; D gene unclear. Germline V gene sequence: CDR1 SGHNT, CDR2 YYREEE (reference sequence). The V end was cut by 1 base, the J end by 10 bases, with 16 bases between. This CDR3 region has 14 residues. This CDR3 is CASSLTPSPVPQYF. The CDR3 DNA follows: TGTGCCAGCAGCTTGACCCCCTCGCCGGTGCCGCAGTATTTT.

This clone was counted a single time. V usage is TRBV2 and J usage is TRBJ1-5; D remains ambiguous. Trimming pared 4 bases from V and 1 base from J, leaving 11 bases between. Per germline, CDR1 SNHLY and CDR2 FYNNEI. There are 15 residues in the CDR3. Here the CDR3 DNA reads TGTGCCAGCAGTGGTTGGCCGATCAGCAATCAGCCCCAGCATTTT. Translation: CASSGWPISNQPQHF. The full variable domain, rest sourced from reference TRBV2 and TRBJ1-5, is EPEVTQTPSHQVTQMGQEVILRCVPISNHLYFYWYRQILGQKVEFLVSFYNNEISEKSEIFDDQFSVERPDGSNFTLKIRSTKLEDSAMYFCASSGWPISNQPQHFGDGTRLSIL.

This chain uses TRBV11-2 with TRBJ2-7; D perhaps matches TRBD2 (6 bases). V lost 5 bases to trimming and J lost 4 bases, with 12 bases between them. Germline CDR1 and CDR2: SGHAT and FQNNGV. The CDR3 sequence is 13 residues long. In nucleotides, the CDR3 is TGTGCCAGCAGCCCCCTGCGGGAATACGAGCAGTACTTC. The encoded protein is CASSPLREYEQYF.